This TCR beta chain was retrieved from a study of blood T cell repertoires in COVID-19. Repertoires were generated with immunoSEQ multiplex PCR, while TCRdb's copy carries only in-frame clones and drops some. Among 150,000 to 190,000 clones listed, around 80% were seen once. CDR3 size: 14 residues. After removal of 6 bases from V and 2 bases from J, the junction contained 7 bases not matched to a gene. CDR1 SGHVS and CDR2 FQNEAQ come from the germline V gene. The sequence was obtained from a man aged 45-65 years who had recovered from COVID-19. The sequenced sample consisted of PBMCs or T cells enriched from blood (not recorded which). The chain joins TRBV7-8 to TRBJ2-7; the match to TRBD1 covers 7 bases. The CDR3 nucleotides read TGTGCCAGCAGTGAGGGGGACAGAACCTACGAGCAGTACTTC. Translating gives CASSEGDRTYEQYF.